Described below is a single T cell receptor beta chain sequence and its context. Antigen: not known. These data are taken from a study of T-cell memory formation after mild COVID-19. As for the study in general: TCR clustering was largely donor specific.

Study observations and caveats: Clones that got smaller from day 15 to 85 had even CD4/CD8, while clones growing later tipped toward CD4+. Cross-reactive memory seemingly joined, as some responding clones were found in pre-infection memory. CD4+ clones that contracted lay mainly in CM and EM; CD8+ ones lay in EMRA.

Germline CDR1 is SGHRS and CDR2 is YFSETQ. CDR3 length: 14 amino acids. V lost 6 bases and J 0 bases, leaving 10 bases between the germline ends. TCRdb passed the 5' RACE reads through MiXCR, listing each CDR3 protein once. The top ten hold approximately 2.2% of the sample, which has about 200,000 distinct CDR3 sequences, roughly 17% seen once. This chain connects TRBV5-1 to TRBJ2-1; D perhaps matches TRBD1 (6 bases). The sample was PBMCs or a T cell subset sorted from them (not recorded which). The receptor comes from an adult woman who had mild COVID-19 (a few samples of this study predate the infection). Cell type and time point are not known. The CDR3 DNA follows: TGCGCCAGCAAGGTGGGGGCCTCCTACAATGAGCAGTTCTTC. This gives the protein CASKVGASYNEQFF.